Below, 23 T cell receptor beta chains from the same sample are listed, as sequenced in a study of technical replicates of blood from a handful of donors (dated by TCRdb to the late 2010s). The method was the immunoSEQ multiplex PCR assay. TCRdb mirrors the immuneACCESS table, restricted to in-frame sequences. Some clones are absent from its copies; in checked studies, under half trace to an unresolved V gene, and the reason for the others is unknown. The sample yields tens of thousands of clones; more than 95% were counted once. In total, the top ten clones hold around 0.16% of the sample. Material for sequencing was T cells isolated from PBMCs. The source of these receptors is a human donor in good health.

This chain uses TRBV10-3 with TRBJ1-2; 9 bases are a match to TRBD1. V shed 2 bases, J shed 5 bases, and the junction held 18 bases outside the gene matches. Germline V CDR1 and CDR2: ENHRY, SYGVKD. CDR3 size: 19 residues. CDR3 nucleotide sequence: TGTGCCATCAGTGAGACTCCGGGACAGGGAAAATATTTTAGGTATGGCTACACCTTC. Translation: CAISETPGQGKYFRYGYTF.

This chain connects TRBV28 to TRBJ2-4; weak D call: TRBD1 (5 bases). V lost 5 bases and J lost 4, with 18 bases in between. CDR1 MDHEN and CDR2 SYDVKM come from the germline V gene. CDR3 size: 16 residues. DNA for the CDR3: TGTGCCAGCAGTAGAGCTCAGACAGCCACTAAAAACATTCAGTACTTC. Translated: CASSRAQTATKNIQYF.

The rearrangement links TRBV11-2 to TRBJ2-2; perhaps TRBD2 as D (6 bases). The CDR3 has 15 residues. Trimming shortened V by 2 bases and J by 4 bases, and 11 bases separated the two germline ends. Germline CDR1 SGHAT, CDR2 FQNNGV. CDR3: CASSLIRGITGELFF. The DNA for the CDR3 is TGTGCCAGCAGCTTAATTCGGGGGATCACCGGGGAGCTGTTTTTT. Based on the CDR3 plus reference TRBV11-2 and TRBJ2-2, the full variable domain is EAGVAQSPRYKIIEKRQSVAFWCNPISGHATLYWYQQILGQGPKLLIQFQNNGVVDDSQLPKDRFSAERLKGVDSTLKIQPAKLEDSAVYLCASSLIRGITGELFFGEGSRLTVL.

J is TRBJ1-5 and V is TRBV6-5; no clear D. Trimming took off 0 bases at V and 5 bases at J, with 8 bases between the two ends. The CDR3 contains 14 residues. From germline, CDR1 is MNHEY and CDR2 SVGAGI. Written as DNA, the CDR3 is TGTGCCAGCAGTTACTCCTTGTCTGATCAGCCCCAGCATTTT. Protein sequence: CASSYSLSDQPQHF.

This rearrangement joins TRBV5-6 to TRBJ1-1, with 12 bases lining up with TRBD1. The V segment lost 4 bases and the J segment 6 bases; nucleotides outside the gene matches: 10. This CDR3 has 16 residues. Germline V gene sequence: CDR1 SGHDT, CDR2 YYEEEE. In nucleotides, the CDR3 is TGTGCCAGCAGCATCATCCCGGGACAGGGGGCCGCTGAAGCTTTCTTT. It codes for CASSIIPGQGAAEAFF.

This clone was seen only once. The chain employs TRBV19 and TRBJ1-2; D may be TRBD1 (5 bases). CDR3 size: 13 residues. The germline gives CDR1 LNHDA, CDR2 SQIVND (reference sequence). Trimming removed 4 bases at V and 8 bases at J, with 14 bases between. The CDR3 nucleotides read TGTGCCAGTAGTACCAGGGAAATGAACGGCTACACCTTC. It translates to CASSTREMNGYTF. Based on the CDR3 plus reference TRBV19 and TRBJ1-2, the full variable domain is DGGITQSPKYLFRKEGQNVTLSCEQNLNHDAMYWYRQDPGQGLRLIYYSQIVNDFQKGDIAEGYSVSREKKESFPLTVTSAQKNPTAFYLCASSTREMNGYTFGSGTRLTVV.

The chain carries TRBV5-6 and TRBJ2-1; 8 bases fit TRBD2. CDR3 length: 17 amino acids. With 0 bases clipped from V and 1 base from J, the junction kept 6 bases outside the gene matches. Germline assignment: CDR1 SGHDT and CDR2 YYEEEE. CDR3 nucleotides: TGTGCCAGCAGCTTGGCGTGGGCGGGGGGATCCTACAATGAGCAGTTCTTC. The encoded protein is CASSLAWAGGSYNEQFF.

This CDR3 is CASSVVGTGETQYF. CDR3 DNA: TGTGCCAGCAGCGTAGTGGGGACAGGAGAGACCCAGTACTTC. V usage is TRBV9 and J usage is TRBJ2-5; 8 nucleotides line up with TRBD1. The ends lost 0 bases at V and 4 bases at J; junction bases unmatched: 2. The germline gives CDR1 SGDLS, CDR2 YYNGEE. The CDR3 consists of 14 residues.

The chain uses TRBV2 and TRBJ1-2; tentatively, D is TRBD1 (6 bases). CDR3 length: 19 residues. With 3 bases removed from V and 0 bases from J, the gap between germline ends came to 23 bases. Germline values: CDR1 SNHLY, CDR2 FYNNEI. As DNA, the CDR3 is TGTGCCAGCAGTGATTACAGGGACCGCGTGGAGCCCTCTAACTATGGCTACACCTTC. Encoded protein: CASSDYRDRVEPSNYGYTF.

This rearrangement joins TRBV6-5 to TRBJ2-1, with 7 bases that match TRBD2. With 2 bases clipped from V and 6 bases from J, the junction kept 1 base outside the gene matches. Germline CDR1 and CDR2: MNHEY and SVGAGI. The CDR3 is 13 residues long. CDR3 coding DNA: TGTGCCAGCAGTTACAGGGAGGGCAATGAGCAGTTCTTC. Its protein product is CASSYREGNEQFF.

The chain employs TRBV2 and TRBJ1-1; TRBD1 matches at 12 bases. Germline trimming cut 6 bases from V and 7 bases from J; bases unmatched to any gene: 6. Germline V CDR1 and CDR2: SNHLY, FYNNEI. This CDR3 region has 14 residues. This CDR3 is CASRRGQGADEAFF. The CDR3 nucleotides are TGTGCCAGCAGGAGGGGACAGGGGGCGGATGAAGCTTTCTTT.

The chain combines TRBV10-2 with TRBJ2-7, with TRBD1 matching 7 bases. The CDR3 has 13 amino acids. Germline V gives CDR1 WSHSY, CDR2 SAAADI. After removal of 3 bases from V and 3 bases from J, the junction contained 2 bases not matched to a gene. This CDR3 reads CASSDRGHYEQYF. The DNA of the CDR3 is TGCGCCAGCAGTGATAGGGGGCACTACGAGCAGTACTTC.

The V gene is TRBV7-2, the J gene TRBJ2-7; perhaps TRBD2 as D (7 bases). This CDR3 is built from 14 residues. Germline loops: CDR1 SGHTA, CDR2 FQGNSA. Trimming took 3 bases from V and 0 from J, leaving 9 bases between them. The CDR3 DNA follows: TGTGCCAGCAGCTTCGCGGGGGCCTCCTACGAGCAGTACTTC. Translated: CASSFAGASYEQYF. Full variable domain (outside the CDR3, taken from reference TRBV7-2 and TRBJ2-7): GAGVSQSPSNKVTEKGKDVELRCDPISGHTALYWYRQSLGQGLEFLIYFQGNSAPDKSGLPSDRFSAERTGGSVSTLTIQRTQQEDSAVYLCASSFAGASYEQYFGPGTRLTVT.

This chain connects TRBV7-6 to TRBJ2-1; D gene unclear. CDR1 and CDR2 (germline): SGHVS, FNYEAQ. Trimming shortened V by 0 bases and J by 4 bases, and 10 bases separated the two germline ends. The CDR3 extends over 15 amino acids. CDR3 DNA sequence: TGTGCCAGCAGCTTAGCAATAGAATATTACAATGAGCAGTTCTTC. Translated, it gives CASSLAIEYYNEQFF. The full variable domain, with the rest looked up from reference TRBV7-6 and TRBJ2-1, is GAGVSQSPRYKVTKRGQDVALRCDPISGHVSLYWYRQALGQGPEFLTYFNYEAQQDKSGLPNDRFSAERPEGSISTLTIQRTEQRDSAMYRCASSLAIEYYNEQFFGPGTRLTVL.

The chain combines TRBV6-4 with TRBJ2-2; D gene ambiguous. Per the germline V gene, CDR1 is MRHNA and CDR2 is SNTAGT. The CDR3 sequence is 14 residues long. V was clipped by 4 bases and J by 1 base, with 7 bases between them. CDR3 loop: CASSAGWNTGELFF. CDR3 nucleotide sequence: TGTGCCAGCAGTGCCGGGTGGAACACCGGGGAGCTGTTTTTT.

The chain uses TRBV7-9 and TRBJ2-5; D may be TRBD2 (6 bases). The V gene lost 7 bases and the J gene lost 1 base, with 13 bases spanning the gap. CDR1 SEHNR and CDR2 FQNEAQ come from the germline V gene (reference sequence). This CDR3 region has 14 residues. CDR3 residues: CASTLAGIQETQYF. The DNA for the CDR3 is TGTGCCAGCACCCTCGCGGGAATCCAAGAGACCCAGTACTTC.

The gene calls are TRBV6-6 and TRBJ1-5; D is unclear. CDR3 length equals 13 residues. V lost 7 bases, J lost 3 bases, and 10 bases lay in between. Germline lookup yields CDR1 MNHNY and CDR2 SVGAGI (reference sequence). The CDR3, as DNA: TGTGCCAGCAACGGGGAAAACAATCAGCCCCAGCATTTT. Translating it yields CASNGENNQPQHF.

Notes on this clone: At one of its ends the junction is not consistent with the germline gene, which may arise from a read error. The V call is TRBV2, the J call TRBJ2-7; TRBD1 matches at 10 bases. Germline CDR1 and CDR2: SNHLY and FYNNEI. The length of the CDR3 is 11 residues. The CDR3 spells CASSGGTGVLF. The CDR3, as DNA: TGTGCCAGCAGTGGAGGGACAGGGGTTCTCTTC.

The chain employs TRBV5-6 and TRBJ1-1; maybe TRBD1 (5 bases). Trimming took 3 bases from V and 7 from J, leaving 10 bases between them. This CDR3 spans 12 amino acids. Germline V gives CDR1 SGHDT, CDR2 YYEEEE. The CDR3 reads CASSSPDSEAFF. The CDR3 DNA reads TGTGCCAGCAGCTCGCCTGACAGTGAAGCTTTCTTT.

This chain links TRBV11-2 with TRBJ2-7, with D maybe TRBD1 (6 bases). The germline V gene has CDR1 SGHAT and CDR2 FQNNGV. V gave up 2 bases and J gave up 2 bases, with 13 bases separating them. The CDR3 loop spans 15 amino acids. The CDR3 sequence: CASSLRGDTTYEQYF. The CDR3 DNA reads TGTGCCAGCAGCTTACGAGGGGACACTACCTACGAGCAGTACTTC.

The chain uses TRBV5-1 and TRBJ1-1, with D perhaps matching TRBD1 (6 bases). Germline V lookup: CDR1 SGHRS, CDR2 YFSETQ. V dropped 0 bases and J dropped 3 bases, with 15 bases sitting between them. This CDR3 has 16 residues. The CDR3 bases are TGCGCCAGCAGCTTGGAAGGGCAGGGGTCATACACTGAAGCTTTCTTT. Translating it yields CASSLEGQGSYTEAFF.

V usage is TRBV10-3 and J usage is TRBJ2-1; TRBD2 aligns across 12 bases. Per the germline V gene, CDR1 is ENHRY and CDR2 is SYGVKD. The CDR3 has 20 residues. Trimming took 8 bases from V and 6 from J; bases not matched to a gene: 23. CDR3 in amino acids: CAIHGPRLAGAPTVFNEQFF. The CDR3 nucleotides read TGTGCCATCCATGGTCCCCGACTAGCGGGAGCCCCTACGGTTTTCAATGAGCAGTTCTTC.

V is TRBV5-4 and J is TRBJ2-1, with a weak D call TRBD2 (5 bases). The V gene lost 6 bases and the J gene lost 5 bases, with 18 bases spanning the gap. Germline V lookup: CDR1 SGHNT, CDR2 YYREEE (reference sequence). The CDR3 contains 15 residues. CDR3 sequence reads: CASIPKGGGHNEQFF. As DNA, the CDR3 is TGTGCCAGCATTCCGAAAGGCGGAGGACACAATGAGCAGTTCTTC.